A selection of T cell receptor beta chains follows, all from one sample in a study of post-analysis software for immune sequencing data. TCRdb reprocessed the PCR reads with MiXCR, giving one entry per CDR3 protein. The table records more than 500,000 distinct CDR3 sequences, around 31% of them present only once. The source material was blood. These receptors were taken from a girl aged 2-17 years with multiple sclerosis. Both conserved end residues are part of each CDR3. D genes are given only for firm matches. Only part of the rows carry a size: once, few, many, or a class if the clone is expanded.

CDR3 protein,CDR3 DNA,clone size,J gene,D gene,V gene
CASSLLTHNYGYTF,TGCGCCAGCAGCCTTCTGACACATAACTATGGCTACACCTTC,few,TRBJ1-2,.,TRBV4-1
CASNRRPRTGANVLTF,TGTGCCAGCAACAGGCGGCCCAGGACTGGGGCCAACGTCCTGACTTTC,.,TRBJ2-6,.,TRBV12-3/TRBV12-4
CASSYSRASSYEQYF,TGTGCCAGCAGCTACAGCAGGGCCTCATCCTACGAGCAGTACTTC,few,TRBJ2-7,.,TRBV5-5
CSARREGDQPQHF,TGCAGTGCCAGAAGGGAAGGGGATCAGCCCCAGCATTTT,few,TRBJ1-5,.,TRBV20-1
CAISEPTSGGGTDTQYF,TGTGCCATCAGTGAGCCGACTAGCGGGGGGGGAACAGATACGCAGTATTTT,few,TRBJ2-3,TRBD2,TRBV10-3
CANSLGATEETQYF,TGCGCCAACAGCTTGGGGGCGACAGAAGAGACCCAGTACTTC,.,TRBJ2-5,.,TRBV5-1
CSARVSGTQETQYF,TGCAGTGCTAGAGTGAGCGGGACTCAAGAGACCCAGTACTTC,few,TRBJ2-5,TRBD2,TRBV20-1
CATGGRAQETQYF,TGTGCCACCGGGGGCAGGGCTCAAGAGACCCAGTACTTC,.,TRBJ2-5,.,TRBV24-1
CSATRGPADTQYF,TGCAGTGCCACTAGGGGCCCTGCAGATACGCAGTATTTT,many,TRBJ2-3,.,TRBV20-1
CASSPYGTGSNQPQHF,TGTGCCAGCAGCCCATATGGGACAGGGTCAAATCAGCCCCAGCATTTT,few,TRBJ1-5,TRBD1,TRBV7-2
CASSYPGQTYEQYF,TGTGCCAGCAGCTACCCGGGACAGACATACGAGCAGTACTTC,few,TRBJ2-7,TRBD1,TRBV5-5
CASSLVPASGNTGELFF,TGTGCCAGCAGCTTGGTTCCTGCTAGCGGAAACACCGGGGAGCTGTTTTTT,once,TRBJ2-2,TRBD2,TRBV5-5
CASSYEPDSSTDTQYF,TGTGCCAGCAGCTATGAACCGGACAGTAGCACAGATACGCAGTATTTT,.,TRBJ2-3,.,TRBV5-6
CASVPRGGSTDTQYF,TGTGCCAGCGTGCCCCGCGGGGGTAGCACAGATACGCAGTATTTT,few,TRBJ2-3,TRBD2,TRBV12-3/TRBV12-4
CASSFGAGHDEQYF,TGTGCCAGCAGCTTTGGGGCAGGTCACGACGAGCAGTACTTC,.,TRBJ2-7,.,TRBV7-9
CASSTPGGSQLGEQFF,TGTGCCAGCAGCACCCCTGGGGGATCGCAACTCGGAGAGCAGTTCTTC,.,TRBJ2-1,.,TRBV6-2/TRBV6-3
CASTASRTSTNEQFF,TGTGCCAGCACCGCGTCCAGGACTAGCACCAATGAGCAGTTCTTC,.,TRBJ2-1,TRBD2,TRBV7-2
CAISGHRGDGYTF,TGTGCCATCAGTGGTCACAGAGGAGATGGCTACACCTTC,.,TRBJ1-2,.,TRBV10-3
CSARKTIRGNQPQHF,TGCAGTGCTAGAAAGACTATTAGGGGCAATCAGCCCCAGCATTTT,.,TRBJ1-5,.,TRBV20-1
CASSLPISKDRFSTDTQYF,TGTGCCAGCAGCTTACCGATATCCAAGGACAGGTTTAGCACAGATACGCAGTATTTT,few,TRBJ2-3,TRBD1,TRBV7-9
CASSTRDGYTF,TGTGCCAGCAGTACCCGGGATGGCTACACCTTC,.,TRBJ1-2,.,TRBV25-1
CASVMWGTDTQYF,TGTGCCAGCGTCATGTGGGGCACAGATACGCAGTATTTT,.,TRBJ2-3,.,TRBV12-3/TRBV12-4
CAIRAGYGTDTQYF,TGTGCCATCCGTGCGGGATACGGCACAGATACGCAGTATTTT,.,TRBJ2-3,.,TRBV10-3
CATSYGGSTEAFF,TGTGCCACCAGTTACGGGGGCAGCACTGAAGCTTTCTTT,.,TRBJ1-1,.,TRBV24-1
CASQSVGYNEQFF,TGCGCCAGCCAGTCCGTCGGTTACAATGAGCAGTTCTTC,few,TRBJ2-1,.,TRBV5-1
CASAPAGVGETQYF,TGTGCCAGCGCTCCAGCGGGGGTGGGAGAGACCCAGTACTTC,few,TRBJ2-5,TRBD2,TRBV9
CASSTQAGDTF,TGTGCCAGCAGTACACAGGCTGGCGACACCTTC,few,TRBJ1-2,.,TRBV28
CSVDRGYDGYTF,TGCAGCGTTGACAGGGGATATGATGGCTACACCTTC,few,TRBJ1-2,.,TRBV29-1
CASSLPSPKAFF,TGTGCCAGCAGCTTACCGTCTCCGAAAGCTTTCTTT,.,TRBJ1-1,.,TRBV7-8
CSAGNRGNTEAFF,TGCAGTGCTGGCAACAGGGGGAACACTGAAGCTTTCTTT,.,TRBJ1-1,TRBD1,TRBV20-1
CASSPRVSADVEYF,TGTGCCAGCAGTCCCAGAGTGAGCGCAGATGTGGAATATTTT,.,TRBJ2-3,.,TRBV12-3/TRBV12-4
CASSLAPGGRETQYF,TGTGCCAGCAGCTTAGCACCGGGGGGAAGGGAGACCCAGTACTTC,many,TRBJ2-5,TRBD2,TRBV11-2
CASSWPGQGTAGYTF,TGCGCCAGCAGCTGGCCGGGACAGGGAACCGCTGGCTACACCTTC,.,TRBJ1-2,TRBD1,TRBV5-1
CASSLGEGNIQYF,TGCGCCAGCAGCTTAGGGGAGGGAAACATTCAGTACTTC,.,TRBJ2-4,TRBD2,TRBV5-1
CASSYRDKVYTF,TGTGCCAGCAGCTACCGGGACAAGGTGTACACCTTC,many,TRBJ1-2,.,TRBV11-2
CSVKQGRGYIQYF,TGCAGCGTCAAACAGGGGAGGGGTTACATTCAGTACTTC,.,TRBJ2-4,.,TRBV29-1
CASRLTGSSDYGYTF,TGTGCCAGCAGACTGACAGGGAGCTCGGACTATGGCTACACCTTC,.,TRBJ1-2,TRBD1,TRBV12-3/TRBV12-4
CSARDRDSNYGYTF,TGCAGTGCTAGAGACCGGGACAGCAACTATGGCTACACCTTC,few,TRBJ1-2,TRBD1,TRBV20-1
CSARDRDRVLNEQFF,TGCAGTGCTAGAGATCGGGACAGGGTGTTGAATGAGCAGTTCTTC,.,TRBJ2-1,TRBD1,TRBV20-1
CASSLDYEAVTDTQYF,TGTGCCAGCAGCTTAGATTACGAGGCGGTCACAGATACGCAGTATTTT,few,TRBJ2-3,.,TRBV11-2
CSARDGRTGRDEQYF,TGCAGTGCTAGAGATGGACGGACAGGGCGAGACGAGCAGTACTTC,.,TRBJ2-7,TRBD1,TRBV20-1
CASTGGAGQYF,TGTGCCAGCACGGGGGGAGCAGGGCAGTACTTC,.,TRBJ2-7,TRBD2,TRBV12-3/TRBV12-4
CSAEAGRFYYEQYF,TGCAGTGCTGAGGCTGGGCGCTTCTACTACGAGCAGTACTTC,many,TRBJ2-7,.,TRBV20-1
CASRGQGLAKAFF,TGTGCCAGTAGGGGACAGGGACTCGCTAAAGCTTTCTTT,.,TRBJ1-1,TRBD1,TRBV19
CASSHYRTPPYNEQFF,TGTGCCAGCAGCCATTATCGGACACCACCGTACAATGAGCAGTTCTTC,few,TRBJ2-1,.,TRBV7-3
CSARDLGQGGEETQYF,TGCAGTGCTAGAGATCTCGGACAGGGGGGTGAAGAGACCCAGTACTTC,.,TRBJ2-5,TRBD1,TRBV20-1
CASSQKGATEAFF,TGTGCCAGCAGCCAAAAGGGTGCCACTGAAGCTTTCTTT,few,TRBJ1-1,.,TRBV3-1